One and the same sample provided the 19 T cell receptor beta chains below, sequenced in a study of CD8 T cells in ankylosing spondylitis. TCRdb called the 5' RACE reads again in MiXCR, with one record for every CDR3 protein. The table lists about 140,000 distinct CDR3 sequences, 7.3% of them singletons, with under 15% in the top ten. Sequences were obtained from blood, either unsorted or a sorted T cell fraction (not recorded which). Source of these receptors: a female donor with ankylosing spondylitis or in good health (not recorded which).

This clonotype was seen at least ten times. CDR3 amino acids: CASSLGTGGAGANVLTF. CDR3 bases: TGTGCCAGCAGCTTAGGGACAGGGGGCGCTGGGGCCAACGTCCTGACTTTC. This rearrangement joins TRBV7-3 to TRBJ2-6, with TRBD1 identical over 12 bases. CDR3 length: 17 residues. After removal of 2 bases from V and 2 bases from J, the junction contained 1 base not matched to a gene. CDR1 SGHTA and CDR2 FQGTGA come from the germline V gene.

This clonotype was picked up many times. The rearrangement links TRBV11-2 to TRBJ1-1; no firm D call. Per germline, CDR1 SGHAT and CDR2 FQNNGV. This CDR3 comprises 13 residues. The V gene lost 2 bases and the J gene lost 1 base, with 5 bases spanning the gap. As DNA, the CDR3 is TGTGCCAGCAGCTTAATCCAGAACACTGAAGCTTTCTTT. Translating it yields CASSLIQNTEAFF.

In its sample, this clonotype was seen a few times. CDR3 sequence reads: CASSLPRLGKGETEAFF. CDR3 nucleotides: TGTGCCAGCAGCTTACCCCGTTTGGGAAAAGGAGAAACTGAAGCTTTCTTT. The genes are TRBV7-9 and TRBJ1-1; D is unclear. CDR1 and CDR2 (germline): SEHNR, FQNEAQ (reference sequence). V shed 2 bases and J shed 5 bases, with 21 bases lying between them. The CDR3 length is 17 residues.

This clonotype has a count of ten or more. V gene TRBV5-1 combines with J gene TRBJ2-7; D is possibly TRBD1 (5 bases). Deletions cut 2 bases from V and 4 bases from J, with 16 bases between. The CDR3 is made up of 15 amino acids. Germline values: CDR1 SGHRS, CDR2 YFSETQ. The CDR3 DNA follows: TGCGCCAGCAGCTTTCAGGGTGGACGTGTGTACGAGCAGTACTTC. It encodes CASSFQGGRVYEQYF.

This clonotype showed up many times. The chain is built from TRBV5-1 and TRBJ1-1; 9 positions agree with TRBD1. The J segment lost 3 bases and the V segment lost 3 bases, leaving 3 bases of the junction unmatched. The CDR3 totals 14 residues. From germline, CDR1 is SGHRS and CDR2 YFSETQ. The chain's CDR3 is CASSWDREYTEAFF. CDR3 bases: TGCGCCAGCAGCTGGGACAGGGAATACACTGAAGCTTTCTTT.

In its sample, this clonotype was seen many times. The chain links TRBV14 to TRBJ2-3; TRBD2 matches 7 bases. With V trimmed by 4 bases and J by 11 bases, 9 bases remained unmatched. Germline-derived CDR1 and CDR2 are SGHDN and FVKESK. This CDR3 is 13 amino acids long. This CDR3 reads CASSLHGGSGQYF. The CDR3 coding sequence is TGTGCCAGCAGCCTCCACGGGGGGAGTGGGCAGTATTTT. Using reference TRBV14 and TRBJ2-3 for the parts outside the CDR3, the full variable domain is EAGVTQFPSHSVIEKGQTVTLRCDPISGHDNLYWYRRVMGKEIKFLLHFVKESKQDESGMPNNRFLAERTGGTYSTLKVQPAELEDSGVYFCASSLHGGSGQYFGPGTRLTVL.

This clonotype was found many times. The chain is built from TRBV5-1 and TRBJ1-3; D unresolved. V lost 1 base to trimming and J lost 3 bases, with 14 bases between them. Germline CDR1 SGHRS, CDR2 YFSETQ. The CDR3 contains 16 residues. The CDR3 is CASSLSFRGDGNTIYF. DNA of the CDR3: TGCGCCAGCAGCTTGAGCTTCCGGGGTGATGGAAACACCATATATTTT.

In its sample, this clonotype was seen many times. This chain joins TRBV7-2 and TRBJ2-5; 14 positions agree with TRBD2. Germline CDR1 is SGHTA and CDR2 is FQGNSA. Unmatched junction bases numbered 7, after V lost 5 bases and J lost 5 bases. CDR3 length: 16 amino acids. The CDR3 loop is CASSARLAGGRETQYF. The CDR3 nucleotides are TGTGCCAGCAGCGCCCGACTAGCGGGGGGGCGGGAGACCCAGTACTTC.

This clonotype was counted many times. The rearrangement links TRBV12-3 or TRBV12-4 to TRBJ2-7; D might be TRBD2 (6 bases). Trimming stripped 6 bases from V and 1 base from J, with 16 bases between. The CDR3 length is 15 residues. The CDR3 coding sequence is TGTGCCAGCAGCTCGAACCTGGGACTGTCCTACGAGCAGTACTTC. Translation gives CASSSNLGLSYEQYF.

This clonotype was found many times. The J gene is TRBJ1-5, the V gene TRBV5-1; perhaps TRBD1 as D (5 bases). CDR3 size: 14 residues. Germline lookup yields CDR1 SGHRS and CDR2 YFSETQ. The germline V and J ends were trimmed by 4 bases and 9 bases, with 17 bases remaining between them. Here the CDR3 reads CASSPDSHPGPQHF. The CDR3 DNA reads TGCGCCAGCAGCCCAGACAGCCATCCAGGGCCCCAGCATTTT. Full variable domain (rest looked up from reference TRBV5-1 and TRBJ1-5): KAGVTQTPRYLIKTRGQQVTLSCSPISGHRSVSWYQQTPGQGLQFLFEYFSETQRNKGNFPGRFSGRQFSNSRSEMNVSTLELGDSALYLCASSPDSHPGPQHFGDGTRLSIL.

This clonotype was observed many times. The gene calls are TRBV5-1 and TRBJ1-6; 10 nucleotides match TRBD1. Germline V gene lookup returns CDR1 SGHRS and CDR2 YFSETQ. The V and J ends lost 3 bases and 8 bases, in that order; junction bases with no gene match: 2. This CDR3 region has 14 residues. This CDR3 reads CASSSDRGYSPLHF. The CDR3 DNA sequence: TGCGCCAGCAGCTCGGACAGGGGGTATTCACCCCTCCACTTT.

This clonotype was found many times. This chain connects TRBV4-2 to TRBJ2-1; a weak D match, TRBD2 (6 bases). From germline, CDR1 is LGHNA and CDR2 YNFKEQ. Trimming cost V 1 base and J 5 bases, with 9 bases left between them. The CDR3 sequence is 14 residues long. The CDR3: CASSQASGDNEQFF. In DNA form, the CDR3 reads TGTGCCAGCAGCCAAGCCTCGGGGGACAATGAGCAGTTCTTC.

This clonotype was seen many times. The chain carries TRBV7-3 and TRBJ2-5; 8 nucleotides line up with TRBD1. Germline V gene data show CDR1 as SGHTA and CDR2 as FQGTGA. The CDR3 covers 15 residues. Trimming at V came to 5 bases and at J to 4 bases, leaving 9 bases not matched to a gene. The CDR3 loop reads CASSPGTGALETQYF. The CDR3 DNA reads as TGTGCCAGCAGCCCTGGGACAGGTGCCTTAGAGACCCAGTACTTC. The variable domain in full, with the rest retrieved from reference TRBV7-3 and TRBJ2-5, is GAGVSQTPSNKVTEKGKYVELRCDPISGHTALYWYRQSLGQGPEFLIYFQGTGAADDSGLPNDRFFAVRPEGSVSTLKIQRTERGDSAVYLCASSPGTGALETQYFGPGTRLLVL.

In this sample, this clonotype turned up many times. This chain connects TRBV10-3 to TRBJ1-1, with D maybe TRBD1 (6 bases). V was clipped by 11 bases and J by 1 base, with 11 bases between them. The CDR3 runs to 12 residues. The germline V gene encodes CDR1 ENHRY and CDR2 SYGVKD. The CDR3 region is CASVGANTEAFF. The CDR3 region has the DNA TGTGCCTCCGTGGGGGCGAACACTGAAGCTTTCTTT.

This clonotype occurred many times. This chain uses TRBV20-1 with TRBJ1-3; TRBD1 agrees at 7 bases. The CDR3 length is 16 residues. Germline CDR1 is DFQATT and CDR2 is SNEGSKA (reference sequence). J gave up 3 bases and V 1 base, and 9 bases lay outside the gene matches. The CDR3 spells CSARATATGFGNTIYF. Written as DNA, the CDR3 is TGCAGTGCTAGAGCTACCGCGACAGGGTTTGGAAACACCATATATTTT.

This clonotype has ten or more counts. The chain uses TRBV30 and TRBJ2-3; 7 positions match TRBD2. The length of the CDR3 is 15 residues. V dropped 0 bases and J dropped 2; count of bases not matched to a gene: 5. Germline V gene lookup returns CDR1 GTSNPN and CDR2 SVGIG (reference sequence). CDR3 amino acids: CAWSVSSGVTDTQYF. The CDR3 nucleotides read TGTGCCTGGAGTGTATCGAGCGGGGTCACAGATACGCAGTATTTT. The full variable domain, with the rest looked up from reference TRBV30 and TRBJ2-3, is SQTIHQWPATLVQPVGSPLSLECTVEGTSNPNLYWYRQAAGRGLQLLFYSVGIGQISSEVPQNLSASRPQDRQFILSSKKLLLSDSGFYLCAWSVSSGVTDTQYFGPGTRLTVL.

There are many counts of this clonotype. The CDR3 sequence: CSARDGQGTNYGYTF. The DNA for the CDR3 is TGCAGTGCTAGAGATGGGCAGGGGACTAACTATGGCTACACCTTC. This chain links TRBV20-1 with TRBJ1-2; D perhaps matches TRBD1 (6 bases). The length of the CDR3 is 15 residues. Trimming took 0 bases from V and 0 from J, leaving 11 bases between them. The germline CDR1 and CDR2 sequences are DFQATT and SNEGSKA (reference sequence).

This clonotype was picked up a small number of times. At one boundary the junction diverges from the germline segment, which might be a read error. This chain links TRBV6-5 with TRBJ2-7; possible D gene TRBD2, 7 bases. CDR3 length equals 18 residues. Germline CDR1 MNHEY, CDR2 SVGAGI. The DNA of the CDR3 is TGTACCAGCAGTTGGTTGGGGGGGCGCCGCACCAGGGCCTACGAGCAGTACTTC. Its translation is CTSSWLGGRRTRAYEQYF.

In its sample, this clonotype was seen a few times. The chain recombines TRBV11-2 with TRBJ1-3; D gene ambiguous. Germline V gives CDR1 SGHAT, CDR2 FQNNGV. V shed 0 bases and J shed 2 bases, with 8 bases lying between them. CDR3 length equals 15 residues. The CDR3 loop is CASSLEGSAGNTIYF. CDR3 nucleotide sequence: TGTGCCAGCAGCTTAGAAGGGAGCGCTGGAAACACCATATATTTT.